This T cell receptor beta chain was identified during a study of CD4+ T cells in melanoma. Whole-study results and caveats: A reported correlation linked neoantigen-specific CD4+ T cells to CD8+, macrophage and B cell function.

As concerns this clone: The antigen remains undetermined.

Profiling relied on immunoSEQ multiplex PCR, and the TCRdb table lists in-frame clones only, not all of them. The table includes about 140,000 clones, over 90% detected once. Per germline, CDR1 KGHSH and CDR2 LQKENI. CDR3 length: 14 residues. V lost 5 bases and J 8 bases, leaving 15 bases between the germline ends. The chain employs TRBV18 and TRBJ2-2; tentatively, D is TRBD1 (6 bases). The sequence was collected from a human donor with melanoma. As DNA, the CDR3 is TGTGCCAGCTCATGGACAGACACTATGGGGGAGCTGTTTTTT. Protein: CASSWTDTMGELFF. Full variable domain (missing parts from reference TRBV18 and TRBJ2-2): NAGVMQNPRHLVRRRGQEARLRCSPMKGHSHVYWYRQLPEEGLKFMVYLQKENIIDESGMPKERFSAEFPKEGPSILRIQQVVRGDSAAYFCASSWTDTMGELFFGEGSRLTVL.